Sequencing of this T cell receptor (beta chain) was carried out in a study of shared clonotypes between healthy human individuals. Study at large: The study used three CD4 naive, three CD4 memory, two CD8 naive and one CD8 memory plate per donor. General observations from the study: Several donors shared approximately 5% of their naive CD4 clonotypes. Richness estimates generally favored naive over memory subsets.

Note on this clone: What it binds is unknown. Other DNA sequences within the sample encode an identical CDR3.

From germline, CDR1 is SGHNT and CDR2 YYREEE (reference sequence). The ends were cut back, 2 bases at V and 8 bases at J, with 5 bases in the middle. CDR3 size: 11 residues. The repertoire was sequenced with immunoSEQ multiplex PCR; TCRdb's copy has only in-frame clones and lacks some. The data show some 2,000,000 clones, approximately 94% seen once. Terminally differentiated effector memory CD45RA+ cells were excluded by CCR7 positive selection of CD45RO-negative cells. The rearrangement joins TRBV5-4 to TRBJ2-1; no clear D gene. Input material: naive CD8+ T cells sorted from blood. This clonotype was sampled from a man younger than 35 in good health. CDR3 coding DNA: TGTGCCAGCAGCTTCGGGTATGAGCAGTTCTTC. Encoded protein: CASSFGYEQFF.